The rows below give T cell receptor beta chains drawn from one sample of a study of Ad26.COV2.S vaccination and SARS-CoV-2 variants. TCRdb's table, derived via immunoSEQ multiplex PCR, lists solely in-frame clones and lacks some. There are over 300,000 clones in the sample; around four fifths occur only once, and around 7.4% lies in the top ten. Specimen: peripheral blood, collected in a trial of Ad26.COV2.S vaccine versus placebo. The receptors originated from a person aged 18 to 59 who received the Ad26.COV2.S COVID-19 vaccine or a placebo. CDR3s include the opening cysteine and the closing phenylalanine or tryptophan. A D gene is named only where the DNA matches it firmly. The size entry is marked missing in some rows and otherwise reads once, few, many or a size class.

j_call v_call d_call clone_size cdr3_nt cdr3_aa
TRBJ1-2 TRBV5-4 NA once TGTGCCAGCAGCTTGCCAGCGCGCAACTATGGCTACACCTTC CASSLPARNYGYTF
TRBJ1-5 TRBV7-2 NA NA TGTGCCAGCAGCTTATATCGGCAGGGGATAAATCAGCCCCAGCATTTT CASSLYRQGINQPQHF
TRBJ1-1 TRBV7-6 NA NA TGTGCCAGCAGCTTAGCCCTCGCGAGGAACACTGAAGCTTTCTTT CASSLALARNTEAFF
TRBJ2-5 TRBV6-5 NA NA TGTGCCAGCAGTTACCATTTAGATCGGGCGACCCAGTACTTC CASSYHLDRATQYF
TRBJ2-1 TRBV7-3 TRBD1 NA TGTGCCAGCAGCCCCCGACAGGGCCCTTACAATGAGCAGTTCTTC CASSPRQGPYNEQFF
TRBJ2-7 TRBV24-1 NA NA TGTGCCACCAGCCCGGGCCTTGGAAGCAACGAGCAGTACTTC CATSPGLGSNEQYF
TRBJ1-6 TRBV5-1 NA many TGCGCCAGCAGCTTGGGGAGGGCAGGAAGAGGTTCACCCCTCCACTTT CASSLGRAGRGSPLHF
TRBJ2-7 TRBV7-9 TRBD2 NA TGTGCCAGCAGCTTAAGAGGAGTGGGGGAGGGGTACTTC CASSLRGVGEGYF
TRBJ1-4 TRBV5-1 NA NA TGCGCCAGCAGCTTGATCTCTCCCGCCGTTAATGAAAAACTGTTTTTT CASSLISPAVNEKLFF
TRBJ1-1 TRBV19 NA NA TGTGCCAGTAGTATAGGGGCAGGGTTGAACACTGAAGCTTTCTTT CASSIGAGLNTEAFF
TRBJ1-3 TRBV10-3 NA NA TGTGCCATCAGTGAGGGAACAGGGAGGATTGGAAACACCATATATTTT CAISEGTGRIGNTIYF
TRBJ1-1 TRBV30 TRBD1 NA TGTGCCTGGGATGGGACAGGGGGTGATACTGAAGCTTTCTTT CAWDGTGGDTEAFF
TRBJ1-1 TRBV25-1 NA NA TGTGCCAGCGGGGACATTGAAGCTTTCTTT CASGDIEAFF
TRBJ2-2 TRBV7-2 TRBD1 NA TGTGCCAGCAGCTTGACAGGGGGACGCGCCGGGGAGCTGTTTTTT CASSLTGGRAGELFF
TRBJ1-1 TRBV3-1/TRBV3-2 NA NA TGTGCCAGCAGCCCTGTAAGGTATACCAACACTGAAGCTTTCTTT CASSPVRYTNTEAFF
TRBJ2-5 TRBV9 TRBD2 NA TGTGCCAGCAGCGTAGGGGGTAGCGGGAGCCAAGAGACCCAGTACTTC CASSVGGSGSQETQYF
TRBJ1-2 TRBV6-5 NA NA TGTGCCAGCGGGGCGAGAGACTATGGCTACACCTTC CASGARDYGYTF
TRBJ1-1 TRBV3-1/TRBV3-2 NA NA TGTGCCAGCAGCCGCGGGAGTGAAGCTTTCTTT CASSRGSEAFF
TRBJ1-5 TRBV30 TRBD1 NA TGTGCCTGGAGTGTACAGGGGTGGATTGAGGATCAGCCCCAGCATTTT CAWSVQGWIEDQPQHF
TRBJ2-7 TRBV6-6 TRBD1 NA TGTGCCAGCAGCAAAAGTCCGGGACAGGGGAGCTACGAGCAGTACTTC CASSKSPGQGSYEQYF
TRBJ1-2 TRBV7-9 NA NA TGTGCCAGCAGCTTAGACCGGGGTACGGGATCGGGTGGCTACACCTTC CASSLDRGTGSGGYTF
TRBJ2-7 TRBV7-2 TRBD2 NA TGTGCCAGCAGCTTACTAGCGGGAGAATACGAGCAGTACTTC CASSLLAGEYEQYF
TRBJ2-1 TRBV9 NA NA TGTGCCAGCAGCGTAGGTGGGACAAGTTACAATGAGCAGTTCTTC CASSVGGTSYNEQFF
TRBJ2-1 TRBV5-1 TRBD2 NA TGCGCCAGCAGCTTCAACCTAGCGGGAGGGAAGTTCTTC CASSFNLAGGKFF
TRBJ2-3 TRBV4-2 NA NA TGTGCCAGCAGCCAAGATCAAGGAGCAAATACGCAGTATTTT CASSQDQGANTQYF
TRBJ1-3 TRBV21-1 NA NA TGTGCCAGCAGCTCCCGGACCGAAGGAAACACCATATATTTT CASSSRTEGNTIYF
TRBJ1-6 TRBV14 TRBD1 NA TGTGCCAGCAGTCACTGGGGACAGGGGGCAAATTCACCCCTCCACTTT CASSHWGQGANSPLHF
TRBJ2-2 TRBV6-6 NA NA TGTGCCAGCTCCACGGCCTGGACCGGGGAGCTGTTTTTT CASSTAWTGELFF
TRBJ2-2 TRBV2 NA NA TGTGCCAGCTCCCAGGCACCTCAGAACACCGGGGAGCTGTTTTTT CASSQAPQNTGELFF
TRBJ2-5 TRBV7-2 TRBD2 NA TGTGCCAGCAGCGCCATCGGGGCGGGGGTGAAAGAGACCCAGTACTTC CASSAIGAGVKETQYF
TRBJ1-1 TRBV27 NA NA TGTGCCAGCCGGCAGAACACTGAAGCTTTCTTT CASRQNTEAFF
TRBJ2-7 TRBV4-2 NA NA TGTGCCAGCAGCCAAGGGGGGAGCTCCTACGAGCAGTACTTC CASSQGGSSYEQYF
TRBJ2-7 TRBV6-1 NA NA TGTGCCAGCAGTGAAGTATGGGGCTTAAGGAACGAGCAGTACTTC CASSEVWGLRNEQYF
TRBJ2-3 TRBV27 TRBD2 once TGTGCCAGCAGTCCCCAGACTAGCGGGGGGACAGATACGCAGTATTTT CASSPQTSGGTDTQYF
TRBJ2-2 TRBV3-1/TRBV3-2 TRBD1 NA TGTGCCAGCAGCCATAAGGGACAGGGAGCCGGGGAGCTGTTTTTT CASSHKGQGAGELFF
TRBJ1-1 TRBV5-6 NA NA TGTGCCAGCAGCTTGGGCGGTAACACTGAAGCTTTCTTT CASSLGGNTEAFF
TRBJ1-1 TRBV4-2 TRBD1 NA TGTGCCAGCAGCCAGCTGACAGGGATGAACACTGAAGCTTTCTTT CASSQLTGMNTEAFF
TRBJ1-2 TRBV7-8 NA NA TGTGCCAGCAGCTTAGGGGGGCCGGGCTATGGCTACACCTTC CASSLGGPGYGYTF
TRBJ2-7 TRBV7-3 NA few TGTGCCAGCAGCTATTTAGCGTTGGGTCCCTACGAGCAGTACTTC CASSYLALGPYEQYF
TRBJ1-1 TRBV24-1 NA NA TGTGCCACCAGTGAGGGAAACACTGAAGCTTTCTTT CATSEGNTEAFF
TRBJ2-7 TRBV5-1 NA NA TGCGCCAGCGGCCCAGGGCCCACACGGCCCTACGAGCAGTACTTC CASGPGPTRPYEQYF
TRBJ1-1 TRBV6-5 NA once TGTGCCAGCAGAAAAGGGAACACTGAAGCTTTCTTT CASRKGNTEAFF